This T cell receptor beta chain was recovered during a study of technical replicates of blood from a handful of donors. Sequenced by immunoSEQ multiplex PCR; TCRdb stores in-frame clones only, minus some. The table shows over 75,000 clones, with around 97% occurring only once. Germline V gene data show CDR1 as LNHNV and CDR2 as YYDKDF (reference sequence). The CDR3 totals 15 residues. The ends were cut back, 5 bases at V and 6 bases at J, with 20 bases in the middle. What was sequenced was T cells isolated from PBMCs. V is TRBV15 and J is TRBJ2-7; a possible D gene is TRBD2 (6 bases). This receptor was obtained from a human donor in good health. The CDR3 region has the DNA TGTGCCACCAGCCCCCATCGAGGGACTTCGGGCGAGCAGTACTTC. Its translation is CATSPHRGTSGEQYF.